These 3 T cell receptor beta chains share one sample of origin, sequenced in a study of cytomegalovirus exposure and HLA in healthy donors. The study ran its PCR with 60 Vbeta and 13 Jbeta primers. Measured with immunoSEQ multiplex PCR; TCRdb has only the in-frame clones, and not every one. The sample holds about 130,000 clones, around 85% seen once. The sample taken for sequencing was PBMCs. These receptor sequences come from a boy between 10 and 17 years old in good health and CMV-seronegative.

The chain links TRBV5-4 to TRBJ2-3; 10 bases are shared with TRBD2. Trimming took 0 bases from V and 4 from J; bases not matched to a gene: 2. Looked up from germline, CDR1 is SGHNT and CDR2 is YYREEE (reference sequence). The CDR3 consists of 15 residues. The CDR3 here is CASSLASGSADTQYF. CDR3 nucleotide sequence: TGTGCCAGCAGCTTGGCTAGCGGGAGTGCAGATACGCAGTATTTT.

The chain recombines TRBV30 with TRBJ2-7, with 9 bases matching TRBD1. CDR3 length equals 13 residues. Trimming removed 3 bases from V and 7 bases from J; junction bases left unmatched: 7. Germline CDR1 and CDR2: GTSNPN and SVGIG (reference sequence). DNA of the CDR3: TGTGCCTGGAGCGGGACAGGGATTGGAGAGCAGTACTTC. It translates to CAWSGTGIGEQYF.

The V and J genes are TRBV7-9 and TRBJ2-7; D is possibly TRBD2 (6 bases). Germline lookup yields CDR1 SEHNR and CDR2 FQNEAQ (reference sequence). The CDR3 length is 13 residues. V dropped 5 bases and J dropped 5 bases, with 13 bases sitting between them. CDR3 in amino acids: CASSPRESHEQYF. The CDR3 region has the DNA TGTGCCAGCAGCCCCCGGGAGTCTCACGAGCAGTACTTC.